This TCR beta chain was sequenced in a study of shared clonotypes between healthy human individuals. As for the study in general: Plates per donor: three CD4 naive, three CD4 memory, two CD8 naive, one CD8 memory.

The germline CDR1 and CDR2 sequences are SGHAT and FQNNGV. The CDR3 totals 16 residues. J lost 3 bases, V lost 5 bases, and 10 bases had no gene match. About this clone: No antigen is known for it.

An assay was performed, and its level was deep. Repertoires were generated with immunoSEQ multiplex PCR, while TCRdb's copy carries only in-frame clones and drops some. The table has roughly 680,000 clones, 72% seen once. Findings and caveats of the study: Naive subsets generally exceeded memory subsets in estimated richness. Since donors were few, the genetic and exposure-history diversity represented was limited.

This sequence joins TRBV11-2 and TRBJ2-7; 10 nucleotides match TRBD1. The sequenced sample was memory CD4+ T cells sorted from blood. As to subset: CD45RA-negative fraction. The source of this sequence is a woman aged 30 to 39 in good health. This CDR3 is CASSPGVTGGFYEQYF. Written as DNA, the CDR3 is TGTGCCAGCAGCCCCGGGGTGACAGGGGGCTTCTACGAGCAGTACTTC. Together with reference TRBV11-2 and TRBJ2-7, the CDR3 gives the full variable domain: EAGVAQSPRYKIIEKRQSVAFWCNPISGHATLYWYQQILGQGPKLLIQFQNNGVVDDSQLPKDRFSAERLKGVDSTLKIQPAKLEDSAVYLCASSPGVTGGFYEQYFGPGTRLTVT.